This record covers a single TCR beta chain. Its antigen is not known. At the Johns Hopkins FTIC core, DNA taken from cultured CD4+ T cells was sequenced by way of the Oncomine TCR Beta short-read assay. TCRdb reprocessed the PCR reads with MiXCR, giving one entry per CDR3 protein. In the table there are 5,500 to 8,000 distinct CDR3 sequences, 40% to 45% of which are singletons. This entry comes from a study of vaccination and CD4 T cells after COVID-19. Overall study context: In culture, cells were exposed to overlapping spike peptides from SARS-CoV-2, HCoV-NL63, HCoV-OC43 and HCoV-229E. The authors gave control cultures a CEFX pool, an HIV-1 Nef pool, or no peptide.

Treatment denoted: 10-day PBMC culture with coronavirus spike peptide pools or control peptides (ViraFEST assay). Researchers collected the unexposed donor's CD4+ T cells before the COVID-19 pandemic (2011-2018). Overall study findings and caveats: Apart from involving relatively few convalescent patients, the work omitted early post-infection timepoints.

Trimming took off 3 bases at V and 4 bases at J, with 10 bases between the two ends. Germline loops: CDR1 SGDLS, CDR2 YYNGEE. This CDR3 spans 13 amino acids. The TCR sequence derives from a human donor in good health. The chain joins TRBV9 to TRBJ1-1; D is perhaps TRBD1 (6 bases). The specimen was CD4+ T cells from blood, cultured in vitro. The CDR3 loop reads CASSAETGTEAFF. CDR3 sequence (DNA): TGTGCCAGCAGCGCGGAGACAGGCACTGAAGCTTTCTTT.